A selection of T cell receptor beta chains follows, all from one sample in a study of tumor and adjacent non-tumor tissue in lung cancer. Via MiXCR, TCRdb re-called the multiplex PCR reads, giving one row per CDR3 protein. Here the sample spans 55,000 to 65,000 distinct CDR3 sequences, around two thirds being singletons. Sample: distant non-tumor lung tissue. The source of these receptors is a man between 65 and 85 years old with non-small cell lung cancer. Each CDR3 is given with its conserved first and last residue. The D gene is left open where the match is weak. Rows may omit the clone size; those that give it use once, few, many or a size class.

TRBV11-2,once,TRBJ2-5,TRBD1,CTSSWSGTADQETQYF,TGTACCAGCAGCTGGTCGGGGACAGCGGACCAAGAGACCCAGTACTTC
TRBV10-3,many,TRBJ1-6,.,CAIKKAGGNSPLHF,TGTGCCATCAAAAAGGCAGGAGGTAATTCACCCCTCCACTTT
TRBV14,.,TRBJ2-3,.,CASSRYSTDTQYF,TGTGCCAGCAGCCGGTACAGCACAGATACGCAGTATTTT
TRBV12-3/TRBV12-4,.,TRBJ2-5,.,CTSSFERVQWAETQYF,TGTACCAGCAGTTTTGAGCGAGTCCAGTGGGCAGAGACCCAGTACTTC
TRBV11-2,.,TRBJ2-2,.,CASSLGLKLGARELFF,TGTGCCAGCAGCTTGGGACTCAAGCTTGGGGCCAGGGAGCTGTTTTTT
TRBV30,few,TRBJ1-2,.,CAWSRNAANYGYTF,TGTGCCTGGAGTAGGAATGCTGCTAACTATGGCTACACCTTC
TRBV12-3/TRBV12-4,.,TRBJ2-2,.,CASSFQDGKLFF,TGTGCCAGCAGTTTTCAGGACGGGAAGCTGTTTTTT
TRBV11-2,.,TRBJ1-2,.,CASNLEACFTF,TGTGCGAGCAACCTCGAGGCCTGCTTCACCTTC
TRBV6-4,many,TRBJ2-2,.,CASSSRAENTGELFF,TGTGCCAGCAGTAGCCGGGCAGAGAACACCGGGGAGCTGTTTTTT
TRBV11-1,.,TRBJ1-1,.,CASSLAGRPGGTEAFF,TGTGCCAGCAGCTTAGCGGGCAGGCCGGGGGGCACTGAAGCTTTCTTT
TRBV14,many,TRBJ2-4,.,CASSQDSGKGNIQYF,TGTGCCAGCAGCCAAGACTCGGGGAAGGGGAACATTCAGTACTTC
TRBV18,.,TRBJ2-5,TRBD1,CASSTYTGTEETQYF,TGTGCCAGCTCTACGTACACCGGGACAGAAGAGACCCAGTACTTC
TRBV7-9,once,TRBJ2-2,.,CASIHPVRSNTGELFF,TGTGCCAGCATCCACCCCGTCAGATCGAACACCGGGGAGCTGTTTTTT
TRBV11-1,.,TRBJ2-2,TRBD1,CVSSGRTGGECSGELFF,TGTGTCAGCAGCGGGCGCACAGGGGGAGAATGCAGCGGGGAGCTGTTTTTT
TRBV12-3/TRBV12-4,many,TRBJ1-4,TRBD1,CASSLGSGGGEKLFF,TGTGCCAGCAGTTTGGGGTCAGGGGGCGGTGAAAAACTGTTTTTT
TRBV12-3/TRBV12-4,many,TRBJ2-1,TRBD2,CASSTRGGLRSYNEQFF,TGTGCCAGCAGTACCCGGGGGGGCCTGAGATCCTACAATGAGCAGTTCTTC
TRBV20-1,.,TRBJ1-4,.,CSARGDTKNEKLFF,TGCAGTGCTAGAGGGGACACCAAAAACGAAAAACTGTTTTTT
TRBV7-9,.,TRBJ2-1,TRBD1,CTSSSSFDSGTERFF,TGTACCAGCAGCTCCTCGTTCGATTCCGGGACAGAGCGGTTCTTC
TRBV20-1,few,TRBJ1-5,.,CSARADNNQPQHF,TGCAGTGCTAGAGCGGACAACAATCAGCCCCAGCATTTT
TRBV11-2,.,TRBJ2-1,.,CASSLQGLGNSDQFF,TGTGCCAGCAGCTTGCAGGGGCTAGGAAACAGTGACCAGTTCTTC
TRBV7-9,many,TRBJ2-3,.,CASSFPGVITDTQYF,TGTGCCAGCAGCTTCCCGGGAGTAATCACAGATACGCAGTATTTT
TRBV4-1,many,TRBJ2-5,TRBD1,CASSLMGTGEETQYF,TGCGCCAGCAGCCTAATGGGGACAGGGGAAGAGACCCAGTACTTC
TRBV20-1,.,TRBJ1-5,TRBD1,CSARPGQRLYRTQHF,TGCAGTGCTAGACCGGGACAGCGCCTTTATCGGACCCAGCATTTT
TRBV20-1,few,TRBJ2-2,.,CSARDTWGRTGELFF,TGCAGTGCTAGAGATACCTGGGGGAGGACCGGGGAGCTGTTTTTT
TRBV6-5,.,TRBJ2-5,.,CASRPLDSQETRYF,TGTGCCAGCCGGCCCCTGGACAGCCAAGAGACACGGTACTTC
TRBV11-2,.,TRBJ2-7,.,CASSRHENRVSYEQYF,TGTGCCAGCTCCCGACACGAGAACAGGGTATCCTACGAACAGTACTTC
TRBV6-5,.,TRBJ1-5,.,CASILSQANQPQHF,TGTGCCAGCATTTTAAGTCAGGCGAATCAGCCCCAGCATTTT
TRBV11-2,many,TRBJ1-1,.,CASSLGGGRSGTENTEAFF,TGTGCCAGCAGCTTAGGGGGGGGTCGAAGCGGGACCGAGAACACTGAAGCTTTCTTT
TRBV4-2,.,TRBJ2-1,TRBD2,CDSSQEVTSGSGGQFF,TGTGACAGCAGCCAAGAAGTGACTAGCGGGAGTGGGGGCCAGTTCTTC
TRBV30,many,TRBJ1-2,TRBD1,CAWKGQGQGGYTF,TGTGCCTGGAAGGGACAGGGGCAGGGGGGCTACACCTTC
TRBV20-1,few,TRBJ2-2,.,CSASVADGELFF,TGCAGTGCTAGCGTTGCAGACGGGGAGCTGTTTTTT
TRBV11-3,.,TRBJ2-1,.,CASILGAGRGTDELFF,TGTGCCAGCATCTTAGGAGCGGGCAGGGGCACGGATGAGCTGTTCTTC
TRBV9,few,TRBJ2-1,.,CASSVRGYSYNEQFF,TGTGCCAGCAGTGTTCGCGGGTACTCCTACAATGAGCAGTTCTTC
TRBV14,.,TRBJ1-1,.,CTSSPPGMNTEAFF,TGTACCAGCAGCCCACCCGGGATGAACACTGAAGCTTTCTTT
TRBV5-1,many,TRBJ2-3,TRBD2,CASSSGTSVSTDTQYF,TGCGCCAGCAGCTCCGGGACTAGCGTCAGCACAGATACGCAGTATTTT
TRBV11-2,.,TRBJ1-6,TRBD1,CASGIRKNFQGALGSWPLHF,TGTGCCAGCGGCATAAGAAAAAATTTTCAGGGGGCCCTCGGTAGTTGGCCCCTCCATTTT
TRBV29-1,.,TRBJ2-2,TRBD1,CGITQGVGELFF,TGCGGCATTACACAGGGGGTTGGGGAGCTGTTTTTT
TRBV11-3,.,TRBJ2-7,.,CVSSLDPTYEQYF,TGTGTCAGCAGCTTAGATCCCACCTACGAGCAGTACTTC
TRBV6-1,many,TRBJ2-2,TRBD1,CASSGDFRGRTGELFF,TGTGCCAGCAGTGGAGACTTCAGGGGGCGGACCGGGGAGCTGTTTTTT
TRBV12-3/TRBV12-4,.,TRBJ2-5,TRBD1,CVSLDRAEETRYF,TGTGTCAGCTTAGACAGGGCAGAAGAGACCCGGTACTTC
TRBV5-5,.,TRBJ2-5,TRBD1,CASSRDREGTQYF,TGTGCCAGCAGCCGGGACAGGGAAGGGACCCAGTACTTC
TRBV12-5,many,TRBJ1-2,.,CASRAPGSLGYTF,TGTGCTAGTCGGGCCCCAGGGTCTCTTGGCTACACCTTC
TRBV28,.,TRBJ2-3,.,CASSFDEALGTQYF,TGTGCCAGCAGTTTCGATGAGGCCCTAGGTACGCAGTATTTT